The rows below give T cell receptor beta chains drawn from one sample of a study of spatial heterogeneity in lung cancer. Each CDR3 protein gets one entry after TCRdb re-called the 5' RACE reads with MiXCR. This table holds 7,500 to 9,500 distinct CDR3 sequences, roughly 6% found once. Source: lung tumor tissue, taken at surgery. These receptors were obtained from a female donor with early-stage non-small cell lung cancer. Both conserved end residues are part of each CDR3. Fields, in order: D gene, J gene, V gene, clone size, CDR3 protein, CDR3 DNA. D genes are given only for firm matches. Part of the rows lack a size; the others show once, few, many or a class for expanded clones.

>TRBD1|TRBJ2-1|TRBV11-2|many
CASSLEGTVDNEQFF
TGTGCCAGCAGCTTAGAAGGGACAGTTGACAATGAGCAGTTCTTC
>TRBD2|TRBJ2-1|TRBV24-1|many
CATSVVSGEQFF
TGTGCCACCAGTGTAGTTAGCGGGGAGCAGTTCTTC
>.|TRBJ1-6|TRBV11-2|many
CASSLEGRELHF
TGTGCCAGCAGCTTAGAGGGAAGGGAACTCCACTTT
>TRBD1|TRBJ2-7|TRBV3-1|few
CASSLRGQGASYEQYF
TGTGCCAGCAGCCTGAGGGGACAGGGGGCCTCCTACGAGCAGTACTTC
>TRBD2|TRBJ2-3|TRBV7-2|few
CASSSSGGNTQYF
TGTGCCAGCAGCTCTAGCGGGGGAAATACGCAGTATTTT
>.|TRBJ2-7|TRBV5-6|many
CASSLVHEGFYEQYF
TGTGCCAGCAGCTTGGTCCACGAGGGGTTCTACGAGCAGTACTTC
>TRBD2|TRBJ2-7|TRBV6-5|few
CASSYRRGGTYEQYF
TGTGCCAGCAGTTACCGACGGGGGGGAACCTACGAGCAGTACTTC
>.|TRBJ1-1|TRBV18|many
CASSSISEAFF
TGTGCCAGCTCCTCGATCTCTGAAGCTTTCTTT
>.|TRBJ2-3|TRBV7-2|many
CASSPEGDADTQYF
TGTGCCAGCAGCCCCGAGGGAGATGCGGATACGCAGTATTTT
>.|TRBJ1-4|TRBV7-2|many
CASSYYMGTNEKLFF
TGTGCCAGCAGCTATTATATGGGAACTAATGAAAAACTGTTTTTT
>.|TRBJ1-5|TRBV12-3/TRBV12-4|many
CASSSSDGNQPQHF
TGTGCCAGCAGTTCCAGTGATGGCAATCAGCCCCAGCATTTT
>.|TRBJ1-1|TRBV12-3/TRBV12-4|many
CASSSGPNTEAFF
TGTGCCAGCAGTAGCGGCCCGAACACTGAAGCTTTCTTT
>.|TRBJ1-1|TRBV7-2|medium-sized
CASSWRRGVEAFF
TGTGCCAGCAGCTGGAGGAGGGGAGTAGAAGCTTTCTTT
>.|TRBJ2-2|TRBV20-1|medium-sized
CSARFRAAGELFF
TGCAGTGCTAGGTTCAGAGCGGCCGGGGAGCTGTTTTTT
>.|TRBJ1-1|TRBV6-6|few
CASRKQGYRVTEAFF
TGTGCCAGCAGGAAACAGGGCTATCGAGTCACTGAAGCTTTCTTT
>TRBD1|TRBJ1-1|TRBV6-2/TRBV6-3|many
CASSDRDSGEAFF
TGTGCCAGCAGTGACCGGGACAGTGGGGAAGCTTTCTTT
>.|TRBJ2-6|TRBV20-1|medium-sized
CSASQGYGANVLTF
TGCAGTGCTAGCCAGGGGTATGGGGCCAACGTCCTGACTTTC
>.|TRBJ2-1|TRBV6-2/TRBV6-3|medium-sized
CASSYSYSGYYNEQFF
TGTGCCAGCAGTTACTCCTACTCGGGATATTACAATGAGCAGTTCTTC
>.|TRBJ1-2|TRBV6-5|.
CASSYTQIGQGGYGYTF
TGTGCCAGCAGTTACACGCAAATTGGGCAGGGCGGTTATGGCTACACCTTC
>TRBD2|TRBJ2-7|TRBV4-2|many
CASSQLAESSYEQYF
TGTGCCAGCAGCCAGCTAGCGGAAAGCTCCTACGAGCAGTACTTC
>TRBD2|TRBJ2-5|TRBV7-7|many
CASSIDSGGQETQYF
TGTGCCAGCAGCATCGATAGCGGGGGGCAAGAGACCCAGTACTTC
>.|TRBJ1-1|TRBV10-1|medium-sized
CASSYRESNTEAFF
TGCGCCAGCAGTTACCGGGAGTCGAACACTGAAGCTTTCTTT
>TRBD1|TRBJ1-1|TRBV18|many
CASSPRSDRGEAFF
TGTGCCAGCTCACCACGATCGGACAGGGGTGAAGCTTTCTTT
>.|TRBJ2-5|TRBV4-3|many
CASSQDPAVGTQYF
TGCGCCAGCAGCCAAGACCCAGCGGTTGGGACCCAGTACTTC
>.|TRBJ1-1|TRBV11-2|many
CASSFGLNTEAFF
TGTGCCAGCAGCTTTGGACTAAACACTGAAGCTTTCTTT
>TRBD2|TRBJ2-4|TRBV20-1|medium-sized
CSASGGASSIQYF
TGCAGTGCTAGCGGGGGGGCCTCGAGCATTCAGTACTTC
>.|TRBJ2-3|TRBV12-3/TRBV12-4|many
CASSPRGESDTQYF
TGTGCCAGCAGCCCCCGGGGAGAATCAGATACGCAGTATTTT
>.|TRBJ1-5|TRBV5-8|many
CASRGPTGLVASVQHF
TGTGCCAGCAGGGGACCCACAGGGTTAGTAGCTTCGGTCCAGCATTTT
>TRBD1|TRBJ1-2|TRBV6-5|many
CASTRTGGSYGYTF
TGTGCCAGCACCCGAACAGGGGGCAGCTATGGCTACACCTTC
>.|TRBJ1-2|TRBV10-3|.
CAMRDRTNYGYTF
TGTGCCATGCGGGACCGAACTAACTATGGCTACACCTTC
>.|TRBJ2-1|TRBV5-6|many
CASSLLTDPTYNEQFF
TGTGCCAGCAGCTTACTGACAGATCCTACCTACAATGAGCAGTTCTTC
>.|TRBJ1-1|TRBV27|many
CASSLVSTEAFF
TGTGCCAGCAGTCTCGTCTCTACTGAAGCTTTCTTT
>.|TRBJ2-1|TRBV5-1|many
CASFASAGNEQFF
TGCGCCAGTTTTGCTTCCGCTGGCAATGAGCAGTTCTTC
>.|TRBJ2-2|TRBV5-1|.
CASSLSPGTGELFF
TGCGCCAGCAGCTTGTCCCCCGGCACCGGGGAGCTGTTTTTT
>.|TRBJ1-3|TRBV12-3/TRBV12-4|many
CASSLEAEGRNTIYF
TGTGCCAGCAGTTTAGAAGCGGAGGGAAGGAACACCATATATTTT
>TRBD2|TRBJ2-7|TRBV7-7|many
CASSPLAGEVGEQYF
TGTGCCAGCAGCCCGTTAGCGGGAGAAGTTGGGGAGCAGTACTTC
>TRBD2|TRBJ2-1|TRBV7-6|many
CASSLKAGVKNEQFF
TGTGCCAGCAGCTTAAAGGCGGGAGTAAAGAATGAGCAGTTCTTC
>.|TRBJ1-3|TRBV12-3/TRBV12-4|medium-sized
CASSLGQSQGGNTIYF
TGTGCCAGCAGTTTAGGGCAATCACAGGGAGGAAACACCATATATTTT